The clone carrying this T cell receptor beta chain has more than one count but fewer than ten. Once RNA had been extracted, it was reverse transcribed into cDNA to act as the sequencing template. Method: immunoSEQ multiplex PCR; TCRdb's copy keeps in-frame clones and lacks some. The sample records 120,000 or so clones, around 50% being singletons. These data belong to a study of CD8+ T cells in alopecia areata. Both CD4+ and CD8+ T cells were separated by sorting PBMCs. J lost 6 bases, V lost 3 bases, and 7 bases had no gene match. Germline V lookup: CDR1 SQVTM, CDR2 ANQGSEA. This CDR3 comprises 13 residues.

The sequence was collected from a human donor with alopecia areata. The chain employs TRBV29-1 and TRBJ2-7, with 8 bases aligning to TRBD1. Input material: NKG2D-low CD8+ T cells sorted from blood. The CDR3 sequence: CSVESGGEGEQYF. Here the CDR3 DNA reads TGCAGCGTTGAGTCAGGGGGCGAAGGCGAGCAGTACTTC.